The subject of this entry is one T cell receptor (beta chain). Its cognate antigen is unknown. From germline, CDR1 is SGHNT and CDR2 YENEEA. J gave up 5 bases and V 4 bases, and 4 bases lay outside the gene matches. The CDR3 extends over 14 amino acids. This table comes from immunoSEQ multiplex PCR, and its TCRdb copy is limited to in-frame clones, with some not included. The table includes 380,000 or so clones, about 87% detected once. This sample is part of a study of Ad26.COV2.S vaccination and SARS-CoV-2 variants. Whole-study findings and limits: Substantial response breadth was reportedly seen for spike-specific CD8+ and CD4+ T cells after vaccination. Placebo recipients and vaccine recipients were similar in non-spike TCR breadth. People given the vaccine had a wider spike-specific TCR breadth than placebo recipients did.

The treatment: roughly 18 received Ad26.COV2.S at low or high dose, single or two shots; about five received placebo; per-sample allocation not given. It was on day 63 after the first vaccine or placebo injection that samples were taken. In Boston, an adult donor aged 18-55 years took part. This chain connects TRBV11-3 to TRBJ2-3, with TRBD1 identical over 9 bases. The source material was peripheral blood, sampled in a trial of Ad26.COV2.S vaccine versus placebo. This receptor was identified in a person aged 18-65 years who received the Ad26.COV2.S COVID-19 vaccine or a placebo. CDR3 in amino acids: CASSSPGQGDTQYF. The CDR3 bases are TGTGCCAGCAGCTCACCGGGACAGGGAGATACGCAGTATTTT.